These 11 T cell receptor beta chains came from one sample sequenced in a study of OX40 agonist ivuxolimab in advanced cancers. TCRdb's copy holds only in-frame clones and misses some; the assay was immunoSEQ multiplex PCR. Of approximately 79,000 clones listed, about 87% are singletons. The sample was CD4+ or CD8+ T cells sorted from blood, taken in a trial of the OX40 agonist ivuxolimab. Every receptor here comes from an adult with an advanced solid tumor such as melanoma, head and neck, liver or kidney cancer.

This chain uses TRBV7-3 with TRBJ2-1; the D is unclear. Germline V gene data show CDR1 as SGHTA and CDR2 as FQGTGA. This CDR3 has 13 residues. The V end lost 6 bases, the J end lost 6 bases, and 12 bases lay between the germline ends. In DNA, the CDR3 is TGTGCCAGCAGGGCCCCCCCCGGCAATGAGCAGTTCTTC. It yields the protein CASRAPPGNEQFF.

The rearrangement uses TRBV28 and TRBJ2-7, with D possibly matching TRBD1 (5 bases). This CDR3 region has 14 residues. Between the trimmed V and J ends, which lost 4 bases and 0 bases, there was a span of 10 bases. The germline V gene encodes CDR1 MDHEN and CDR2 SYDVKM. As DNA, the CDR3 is TGTGCCAGCAGTTCAGGGTTTGGCTCCTACGAGCAGTACTTC. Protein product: CASSSGFGSYEQYF. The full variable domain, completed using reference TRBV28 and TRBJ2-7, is DVKVTQSSRYLVKRTGEKVFLECVQDMDHENMFWYRQDPGLGLRLIYFSYDVKMKEKGDIPEGYSVSREKKERFSLILESASTNQTSMYLCASSSGFGSYEQYFGPGTRLTVT.

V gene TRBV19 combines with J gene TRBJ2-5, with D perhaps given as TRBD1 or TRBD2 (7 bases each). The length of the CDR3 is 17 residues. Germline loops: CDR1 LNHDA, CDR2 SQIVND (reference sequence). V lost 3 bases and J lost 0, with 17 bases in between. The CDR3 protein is CASSIRPTGRDQETQYF. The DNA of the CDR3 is TGTGCCAGTAGTATCCGACCGACAGGGAGGGACCAAGAGACCCAGTACTTC.

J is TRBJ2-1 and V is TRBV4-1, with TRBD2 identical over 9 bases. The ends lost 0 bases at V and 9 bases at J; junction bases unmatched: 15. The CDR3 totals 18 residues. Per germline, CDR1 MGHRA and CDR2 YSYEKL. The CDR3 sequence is CASSQESASSGGPSEQFF. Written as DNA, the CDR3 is TGCGCCAGCAGCCAAGAGTCTGCGAGTAGCGGGGGTCCTAGTGAGCAGTTCTTC.

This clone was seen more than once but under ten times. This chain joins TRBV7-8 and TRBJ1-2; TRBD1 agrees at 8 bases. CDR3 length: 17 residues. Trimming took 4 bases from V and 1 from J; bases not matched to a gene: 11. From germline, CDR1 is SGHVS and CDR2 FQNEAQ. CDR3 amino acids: CASSSGQGLHYNYGYTF. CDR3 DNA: TGTGCCAGCAGCTCCGGACAGGGACTCCATTATAACTATGGCTACACCTTC.

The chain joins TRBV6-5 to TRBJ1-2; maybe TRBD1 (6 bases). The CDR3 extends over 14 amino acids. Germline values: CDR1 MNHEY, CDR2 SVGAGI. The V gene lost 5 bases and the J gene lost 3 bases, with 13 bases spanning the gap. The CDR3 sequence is CASSAAGVDYGYTF. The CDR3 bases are TGTGCCAGCAGTGCAGCAGGGGTGGACTATGGCTACACCTTC.

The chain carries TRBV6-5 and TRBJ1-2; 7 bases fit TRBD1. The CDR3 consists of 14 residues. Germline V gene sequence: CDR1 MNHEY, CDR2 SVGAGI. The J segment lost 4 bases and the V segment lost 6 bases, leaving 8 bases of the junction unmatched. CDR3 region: CASRRQGWGYGYTF. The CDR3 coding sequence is TGTGCCAGCAGAAGACAGGGTTGGGGCTATGGCTACACCTTC.

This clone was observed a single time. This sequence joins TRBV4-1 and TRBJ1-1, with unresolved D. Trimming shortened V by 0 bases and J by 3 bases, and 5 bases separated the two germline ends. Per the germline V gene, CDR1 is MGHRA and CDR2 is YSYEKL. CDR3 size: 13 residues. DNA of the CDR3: TGCGCCAGCAGCCAAGATGTCGACACTGAAGCTTTCTTT. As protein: CASSQDVDTEAFF.

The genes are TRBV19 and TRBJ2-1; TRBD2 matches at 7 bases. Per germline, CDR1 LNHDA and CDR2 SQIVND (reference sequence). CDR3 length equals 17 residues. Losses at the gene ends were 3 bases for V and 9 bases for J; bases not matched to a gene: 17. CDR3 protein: CASSMGGSRGVDTEQFF. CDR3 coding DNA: TGTGCCAGTAGTATGGGTGGGAGCCGGGGGGTGGACACTGAGCAGTTCTTC.

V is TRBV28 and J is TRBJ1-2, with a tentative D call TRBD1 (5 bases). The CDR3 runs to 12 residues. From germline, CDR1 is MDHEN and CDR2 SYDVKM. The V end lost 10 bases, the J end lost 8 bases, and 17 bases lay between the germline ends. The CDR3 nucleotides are TGTGCCACCCAACAGCAGGGTAAGGGCTACACCTTC. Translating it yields CATQQQGKGYTF.

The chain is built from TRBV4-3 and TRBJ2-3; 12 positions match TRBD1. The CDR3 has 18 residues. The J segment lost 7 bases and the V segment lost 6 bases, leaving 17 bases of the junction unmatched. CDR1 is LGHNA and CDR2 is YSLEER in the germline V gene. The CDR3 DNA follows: TGCGCCAGCAGTCTTTTTGGGACCGGGACAGGGGGCCAGTATACGCAGTATTTT. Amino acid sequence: CASSLFGTGTGGQYTQYF.